These 4 T cell receptor beta chains came from one sample sequenced in a study of blood T cell repertoires in COVID-19 (dated by TCRdb to 2020 to 2022). The library relied on the immunoSEQ multiplex PCR assay. TCRdb took over this immuneACCESS table, retaining in-frame rearrangements with V and J assigned. Such tables are incomplete; in checked studies, under half of the missing clones stem from an unresolved V gene, and the remainder is unexplained. The table for this sample lists over 90,000 clones; about four fifths of them were counted only once. The ten largest clonotypes hold about 12% of the sample. The specimen sequenced was peripheral blood. The receptors shown here come from a human donor in a cohort sampled during active COVID-19.

V usage is TRBV3-1 (or the pseudogene TRBV3-2) and J usage is TRBJ2-1, with a weak D call TRBD1 (5 bases). The germline CDR1 and CDR2 sequences are LGHDT and YNNKEL (reference sequence). Trimming took off 0 bases at V and 4 bases at J, with 16 bases between the two ends. The CDR3 is made up of 17 amino acids. The CDR3: CASSQDPAGRTYNEQFF. The DNA of the CDR3 is TGTGCCAGCAGCCAAGATCCGGCAGGGCGGACATACAATGAGCAGTTCTTC.

V gene TRBV9 combines with J gene TRBJ2-1; TRBD2 might be the D (5 bases). The V gene lost 0 bases and the J gene lost 5 bases, with 6 bases spanning the gap. CDR1 and CDR2 from the germline V gene are SGDLS and YYNGEE. This CDR3 is 13 amino acids long. Written as DNA, the CDR3 is TGTGCCAGCAGCGTAGGGGGAGACAATGAGCAGTTCTTC. Translating gives CASSVGGDNEQFF.

The chain uses TRBV9 and TRBJ1-3, with 11 bases lining up with TRBD1. The CDR3 runs to 17 residues. Germline V gene lookup returns CDR1 SGDLS and CDR2 YYNGEE. J lost 0 bases, V lost 4 bases, and 6 bases had no gene match. CDR3 protein: CASSPRTGGISGNTIYF. In nucleotides, the CDR3 is TGTGCCAGCAGCCCTCGGACAGGGGGCATCTCTGGAAACACCATATATTTT.

The chain recombines TRBV7-8 with TRBJ1-1, with TRBD1 matching over 8 bases. V lost 4 bases to trimming and J lost 5 bases; unmatched junction nucleotides: 6. Germline V gene sequence: CDR1 SGHVS, CDR2 FQNEAQ. This CDR3 contains 14 residues. The CDR3, as DNA: TGTGCCAGCAGCTCAGCGACAGGGGAAACTGAAGCTTTCTTT. Its protein is CASSSATGETEAFF.